A single sample gave rise to the 5 T cell receptor beta chains below, sequenced in a study of Graves' ophthalmopathy and Graves' hyperthyroidism. The authors amplified TCR beta CDR3 regions from RNA transcripts. Second-round multiplex PCR came after a first-round RT-PCR that employed HTBI primers. TCRdb reprocessed the multiplex PCR reads with MiXCR, giving one entry per CDR3 protein. The repertoire holds about 400,000 distinct CDR3 sequences, with about 18% as singletons. Sequencing used peripheral blood. The receptors originated from a woman aged 18-29 years with Graves' ophthalmopathy.

This clonotype was seen only a few times. The chain has TRBV7-6 and TRBJ1-5; unclear D gene. The CDR3 consists of 16 residues. Per germline, CDR1 SGHVS and CDR2 FNYEAQ. V was shortened by 1 base and J by 5 bases, with 15 bases between the two germline ends. CDR3 sequence: CASSLGVPQGDQPQHF. The CDR3 DNA reads as TGTGCCAGCAGCTTAGGGGTCCCACAAGGCGATCAGCCCCAGCATTTT.

In regard to this clonotype: A much larger clone lies one base from this, so it may be a read error. The chain links TRBV2 to TRBJ1-1; the D gene is possibly TRBD1 (6 bases). CDR1 and CDR2 (germline): SNHLY, FYNNEI. The CDR3 covers 13 residues. In DNA, the CDR3 is TGTGCTAGCAGTGGAGGGGGAGTTACTGAAGCTTTCTTT. It yields the protein CASSGGGVTEAFF.

The chain links TRBV2 to TRBJ2-5; TRBD2 matches at 10 bases. This CDR3 contains 15 residues. V dropped 8 bases and J dropped 2; count of bases not matched to a gene: 8. CDR1 and CDR2 from the germline V gene are SNHLY and FYNNEI. CDR3 in DNA: TGTGCCAGCGGGGTAGCGGGAGGACTGCAAGAGACCCAGTACTTC. It specifies CASGVAGGLQETQYF.

This clonotype was recorded at least ten times. A much larger clone differs from this one at a single base, so this may be a read error. The chain is built from TRBV7-3 and TRBJ2-5; D may match TRBD1 or TRBD2 (6 bases each). Germline V gives CDR1 SGHTA, CDR2 FQGTGA. The ends were cut back, 2 bases at V and 0 bases at J, with 10 bases in the middle. The CDR3 is made up of 15 amino acids. CDR3 in amino acids: CASSLLGGYQETQYF. The CDR3, as DNA: TGTGCCAGCAGCTTATTAGGGGGGTACCAAGAGACCCAGTACTTC.

The chain couples TRBV6-1 to TRBJ2-7; the D gene is possibly TRBD1 (5 bases). CDR1 and CDR2 (germline): MNHNS, SASEGT. V was cut by 10 bases and J by 1 base, with 17 bases left in between. This CDR3 is 14 amino acids long. CDR3 bases: TGTGCCACCTCAAGCCTTCAGGGTTCCTACGAGCAGTACTTC. Translation: CATSSLQGSYEQYF.